Only a few counts were recorded for the clone carrying this T cell receptor (beta chain). As yet, its antigen is unknown. This CDR3 has 16 amino acids. PCR used 60 Vbeta primers and 13 Jbeta primers. Clones were sequenced by immunoSEQ multiplex PCR, and TCRdb holds only the in-frame ones, with some missing. The sample shows under 130,000 clones, around 80% of them seen only once. The data derive from a study of cytomegalovirus exposure and HLA in healthy donors. General observations from the study: V segments that were indistinguishable, TRBV6-2 and TRBV6-3 among them, were omitted from analysis. Relative to equally common others, HLA-associated TCR beta chains showed greater clonal expansion in a later analysis. It was confirmed in vitro that a few of the CMV-associated chains were specific for CMV antigens.

The TCR was taken from a man aged 35 to 55 in good health and CMV-seropositive. Sequencing used PBMCs. The rearrangement joins TRBV23-1 to TRBJ2-5; 7 positions agree with TRBD1. Near its end, the DNA agrees better with TRBJ2-7, so the J call may be wrong. TRBV23-1 is designated an ORF whose function remains uncertain. CDR3 DNA: TGCGCCAGCAGTCAATCGGGACAGCGAAACCCCTACGAGCAGTACTTC. This gives the protein CASSQSGQRNPYEQYF.